The clone carrying this T cell receptor beta chain has a handful of counts. The antigen is not known. J was trimmed by 0 bases and V by 2 bases; bases with no gene match: 4. CDR1 is SGHRS, CDR2 YFSETQ, per germline. The CDR3 runs 17 residues. The record originates from a study of cytomegalovirus exposure and HLA in healthy donors. A multiplex PCR was run with 60 Vbeta primers and 13 Jbeta primers. Libraries were prepared by immunoSEQ multiplex PCR; TCRdb keeps only in-frame clonotypes and omits some of them. The sample has 150,000 to 200,000 clones, around 75% seen once. General study findings and limits: Most of the CMV-associated TCR beta chains (in a later analysis) appeared to be HLA-restricted. Later on, a genetic analysis was performed. It linked a missense variant in DCLRE1C with V- and J-gene trimming of TCR beta.

The J gene is TRBJ2-7, the V gene TRBV5-1; 14 bases line up with TRBD2. The source material was PBMCs. The sequence was collected from a woman in her thirties in good health and CMV-seronegative. CDR3 loop: CASSFSGTSGSSYEQYF. In DNA, the CDR3 is TGCGCCAGCAGCTTTTCCGGGACTAGCGGGAGCTCCTACGAGCAGTACTTC. Drawing the rest from reference TRBV5-1 and TRBJ2-7, the complete variable domain is KAGVTQTPRYLIKTRGQQVTLSCSPISGHRSVSWYQQTPGQGLQFLFEYFSETQRNKGNFPGRFSGRQFSNSRSEMNVSTLELGDSALYLCASSFSGTSGSSYEQYFGPGTRLTVT.